The clone carrying this TCR delta chain turned up a few times. Its antigen is as yet unknown. TCRdb lists the protein of a much larger clone for this DNA, which differs at residue 7, so this is likely a read error; the protein given here is translated from the DNA itself. Germline V gene sequence: CDR1 TSWWSYY, CDR2 QGS. This CDR3 is 14 amino acids long. V shed 6 bases, J shed 10 bases, and the junction held 12 bases outside the gene matches. The record originates from a study of γδ T cells in repeated Plasmodium falciparum infection. Study background: Four controlled malaria infections with P. falciparum NF54 spanned roughly 590 days. Study findings and constraints: Vdelta2-negative gammadelta repertoires, largely Vdelta1+, seemingly showed infection-driven waves of new clonal selection. Over time and infection, Vgamma9/Vdelta2+ repertoires remained highly stable and polyclonal.

Bulk repertoires came from Vgamma9/Vdelta2+ or Vdelta2-negative gammadelta T cells flow-sorted from PBMC. TCRdb reran clone calling via CATT on the multiplex PCR reads. This table has some 100,000 delta-chain clones, under 1.5% appearing once. The chain joins TRDV1 to TRDJ1; 9 bases are shared with TRDD3. In the absence of a J gene in TCRdb, the DNA was matched to germline to assign it here. This receptor was identified in a pool of human donors (malaria-infected and uninfected, not separated). The source material was gamma-delta T cells from blood. CDR3 residues: CALGGLPGDTGLIF. In DNA form, the CDR3 reads TGTGCTCTTGGAGGCTTACCGGGGGATACCGGACTCATCTTT.